The present T cell receptor beta chain was sequenced within a study of cytomegalovirus exposure and HLA in healthy donors. Study-level results: Sequences of the TCR beta chain were said to predict the HLA-A and HLA-B alleles of most subjects accurately.

The PCR employed 60 Vbeta primers together with 13 Jbeta primers. Assay used: immunoSEQ multiplex PCR; TCRdb lists only in-frame clones, some missing. The data show tens of thousands of clones, 77% seen once. A word on this clone: The antigen is unknown.

Trimming removed 5 bases from V and 6 bases from J; junction bases left unmatched: 18. The CDR3 has 17 amino acids. Germline loops: CDR1 SEHNR, CDR2 FQNEAQ (reference sequence). What was sequenced was PBMCs. The TCR originated in a woman aged 40 to 50 in good health and CMV-seropositive. The V and J genes are TRBV7-9 and TRBJ2-7; 8 bases match TRBD2. The CDR3 sequence is CASSKYQGRGDPSEQYF. CDR3 nucleotides: TGTGCCAGCAGCAAATATCAGGGGCGGGGGGACCCTAGCGAGCAGTACTTC.